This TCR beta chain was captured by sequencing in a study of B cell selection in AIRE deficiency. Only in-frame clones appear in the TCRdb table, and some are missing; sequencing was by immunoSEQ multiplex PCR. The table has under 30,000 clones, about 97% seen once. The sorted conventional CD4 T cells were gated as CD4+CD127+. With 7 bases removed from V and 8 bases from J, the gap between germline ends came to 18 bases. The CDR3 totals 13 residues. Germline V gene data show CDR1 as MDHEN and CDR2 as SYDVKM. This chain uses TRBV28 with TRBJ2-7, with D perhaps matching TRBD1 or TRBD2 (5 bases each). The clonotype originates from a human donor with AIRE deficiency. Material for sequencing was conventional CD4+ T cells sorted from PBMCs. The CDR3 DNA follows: TGTGCCAGCACCCCTCGACCCCGGGGCCAGCAGTACTTC. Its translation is CASTPRPRGQQYF.